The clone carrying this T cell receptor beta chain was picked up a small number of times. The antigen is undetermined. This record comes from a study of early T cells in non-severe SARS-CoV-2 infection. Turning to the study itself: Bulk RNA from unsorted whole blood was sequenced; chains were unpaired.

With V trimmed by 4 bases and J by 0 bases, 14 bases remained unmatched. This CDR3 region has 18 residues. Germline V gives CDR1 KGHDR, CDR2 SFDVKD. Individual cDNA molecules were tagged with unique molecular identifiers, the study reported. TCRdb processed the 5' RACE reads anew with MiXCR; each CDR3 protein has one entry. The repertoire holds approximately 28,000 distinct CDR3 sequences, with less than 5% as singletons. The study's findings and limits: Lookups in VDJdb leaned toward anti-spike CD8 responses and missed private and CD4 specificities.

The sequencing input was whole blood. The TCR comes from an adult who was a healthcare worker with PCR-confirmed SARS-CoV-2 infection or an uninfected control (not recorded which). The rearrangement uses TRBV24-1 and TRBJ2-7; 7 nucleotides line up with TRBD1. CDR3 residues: CATSEAGQEPLYSYEQYF. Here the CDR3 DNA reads TGTGCCACCAGTGAGGCAGGACAGGAGCCTCTATACTCCTACGAGCAGTACTTC.